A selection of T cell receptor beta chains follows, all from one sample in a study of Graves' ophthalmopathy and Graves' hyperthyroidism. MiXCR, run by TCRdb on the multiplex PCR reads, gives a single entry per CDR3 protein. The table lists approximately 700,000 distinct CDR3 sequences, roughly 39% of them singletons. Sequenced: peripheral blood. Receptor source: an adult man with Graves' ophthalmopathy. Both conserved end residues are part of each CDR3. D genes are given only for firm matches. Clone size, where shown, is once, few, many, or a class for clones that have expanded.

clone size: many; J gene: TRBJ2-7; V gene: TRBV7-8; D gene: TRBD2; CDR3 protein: CASSMGLAYEQYF; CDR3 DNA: TGTGCCAGCAGCATGGGACTAGCCTACGAGCAGTACTTC
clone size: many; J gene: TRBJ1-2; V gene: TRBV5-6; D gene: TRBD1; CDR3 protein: CASSQHMGQRLYGYTF; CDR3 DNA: TGTGCCAGCAGCCAGCACATGGGACAGAGACTCTATGGCTACACCTTC
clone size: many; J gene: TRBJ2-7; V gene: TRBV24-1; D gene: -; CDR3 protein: CATSDLAVYEQYF; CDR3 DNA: TGTGCCACCAGTGATTTGGCCGTATACGAGCAGTACTTC
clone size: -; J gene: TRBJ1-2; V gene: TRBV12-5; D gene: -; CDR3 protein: CASGSSSLIRGYTF; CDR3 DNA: TGTGCTAGTGGATCGTCGAGTCTTATTAGGGGCTACACCTTC
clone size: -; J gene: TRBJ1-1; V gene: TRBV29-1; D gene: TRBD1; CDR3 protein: CSVRQGQGAGTEAFF; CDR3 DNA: TGCAGCGTTAGGCAGGGACAGGGGGCAGGGACTGAAGCTTTCTTT
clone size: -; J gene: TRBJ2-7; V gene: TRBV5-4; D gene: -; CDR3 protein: CASSLGHSGVRSYEQYF; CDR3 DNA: TGTGCCAGCAGCTTGGGGCACAGTGGGGTACGATCCTACGAGCAGTACTTC
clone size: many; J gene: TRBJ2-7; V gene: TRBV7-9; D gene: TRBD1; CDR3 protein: CASSLGTGVYEQYF; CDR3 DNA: TGTGCCAGCAGCTTAGGGACAGGCGTTTACGAGCAGTACTTC
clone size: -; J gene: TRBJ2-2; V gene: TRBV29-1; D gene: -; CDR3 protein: CSVETDGGPGELFF; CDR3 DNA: TGCAGCGTTGAGACAGACGGGGGTCCCGGGGAGCTGTTTTTT
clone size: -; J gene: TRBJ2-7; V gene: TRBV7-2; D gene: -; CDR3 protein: CASRSGLAYEQYF; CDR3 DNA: TGTGCCAGCAGATCCGGACTTGCGTACGAGCAGTACTTC
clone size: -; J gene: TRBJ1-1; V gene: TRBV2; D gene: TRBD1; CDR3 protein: CASSASGQGGNTEAFF; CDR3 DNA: TGTGCCAGCAGTGCTAGTGGACAGGGCGGGAACACTGAAGCTTTCTTT
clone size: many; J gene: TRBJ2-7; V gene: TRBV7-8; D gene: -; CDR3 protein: CASSLNGPEQYF; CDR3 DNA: TGTGCCAGCAGCTTAAACGGACCAGAGCAGTACTTC
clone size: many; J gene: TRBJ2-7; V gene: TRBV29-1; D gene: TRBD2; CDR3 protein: CSVKKRESSEQYF; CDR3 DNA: TGCAGCGTTAAAAAGCGGGAGTCCTCCGAGCAGTACTTC
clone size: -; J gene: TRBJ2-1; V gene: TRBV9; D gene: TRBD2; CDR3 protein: CASSVSGRPYNEQFF; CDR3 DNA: TGTGCCAGCAGCGTAAGCGGGAGGCCATACAATGAGCAGTTCTTC
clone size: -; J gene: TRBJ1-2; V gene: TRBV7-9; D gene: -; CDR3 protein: CASSIREGRGDPGYTF; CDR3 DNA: TGTGCCAGCAGCATCCGGGAGGGCAGGGGAGACCCTGGCTACACCTTC
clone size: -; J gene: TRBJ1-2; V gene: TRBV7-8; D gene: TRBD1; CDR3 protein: CASSFTGTAFNYGYTF; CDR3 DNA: TGTGCCAGCAGCTTCACCGGGACAGCGTTTAACTATGGCTACACCTTC
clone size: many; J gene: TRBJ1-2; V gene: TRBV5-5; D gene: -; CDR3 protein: CASSLGIQDYGYTF; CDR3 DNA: TGTGCCAGCAGCTTGGGCATCCAGGACTATGGCTACACCTTC
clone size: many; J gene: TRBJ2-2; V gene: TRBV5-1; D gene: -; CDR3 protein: CASSNTGLMNTGELFF; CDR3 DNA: TGCGCCAGCAGCAACACGGGACTGATGAACACCGGGGAGCTGTTTTTT
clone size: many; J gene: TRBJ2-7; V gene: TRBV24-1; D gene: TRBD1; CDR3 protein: CATSEEGTGLYEQYF; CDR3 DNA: TGTGCCACCAGTGAGGAGGGGACAGGTCTATACGAGCAGTACTTC
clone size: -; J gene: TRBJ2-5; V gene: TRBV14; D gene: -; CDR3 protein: CASSQTGQVQETQYF; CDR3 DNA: TGTGCCAGCAGCCAAACGGGGCAGGTCCAAGAGACCCAGTACTTC
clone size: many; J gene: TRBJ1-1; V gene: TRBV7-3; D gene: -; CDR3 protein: CASSADMATEAFF; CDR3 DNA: TGTGCCAGCAGCGCTGACATGGCAACTGAAGCTTTCTTT
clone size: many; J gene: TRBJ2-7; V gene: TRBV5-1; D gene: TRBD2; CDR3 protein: CASSLRSGGAYEQYF; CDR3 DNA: TGCGCCAGCAGCTTGAGGTCGGGAGGTGCCTACGAGCAGTACTTC
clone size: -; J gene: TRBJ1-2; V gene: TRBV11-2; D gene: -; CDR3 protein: CASSLVEKGSYGYTF; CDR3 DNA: TGTGCCAGCAGCCTAGTCGAGAAAGGAAGCTATGGCTACACCTTC
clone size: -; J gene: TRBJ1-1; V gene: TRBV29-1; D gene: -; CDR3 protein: CSVGTSGTNEAFF; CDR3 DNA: TGCAGCGTCGGGACTAGCGGGACCAATGAAGCTTTCTTT
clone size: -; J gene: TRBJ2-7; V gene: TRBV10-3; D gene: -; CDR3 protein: CASSQEGRRGEQYF; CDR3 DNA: TGTGCCAGCAGCCAAGAGGGCCGTAGGGGTGAGCAGTACTTC
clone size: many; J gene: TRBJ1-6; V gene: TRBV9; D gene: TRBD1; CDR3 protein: CASSVERTGVDSPLHF; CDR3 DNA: TGTGCCAGCAGCGTAGAGCGGACAGGGGTGGATTCACCCCTCCACTTT
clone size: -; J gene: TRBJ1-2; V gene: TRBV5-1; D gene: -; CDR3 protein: CAWSVLRPGRDGYTF; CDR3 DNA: TGTGCCTGGAGTGTACTCCGCCCGGGGAGGGATGGCTACACCTTC
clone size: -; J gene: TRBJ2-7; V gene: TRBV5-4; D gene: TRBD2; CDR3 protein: CASSPRAGLAGGPPYEQYF; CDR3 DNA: TGTGCCAGCAGCCCGCGGGCGGGACTAGCGGGAGGGCCCCCCTACGAGCAGTACTTC
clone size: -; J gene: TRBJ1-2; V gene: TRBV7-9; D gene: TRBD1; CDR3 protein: CASSATGEGNTF; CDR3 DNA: TGTGCCAGCAGTGCGACAGGGGAAGGAAACACCTTC
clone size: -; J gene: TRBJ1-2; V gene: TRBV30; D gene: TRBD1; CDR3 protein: CAWKLQGSGYTF; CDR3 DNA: TGTGCCTGGAAACTACAGGGGTCTGGCTACACCTTC
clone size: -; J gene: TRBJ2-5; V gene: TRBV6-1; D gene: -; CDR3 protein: CASNQEEETLYF; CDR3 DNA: TGTGCCAGCAACCAAGAGGAAGAGACCCTGTACTTC